Below are 8 T cell receptor beta chains sequenced from a single sample in a study of CXCR3-negative and CXCR3-positive naive CD8 T cells. TRB cDNA libraries were made by UMI-labeled 5' RACE. TCRdb reprocessed the 5' RACE reads, keeping one entry per CDR3 protein, no DNA. The ten top clones account for roughly 4.2%, within a sample of fewer than 80,000 distinct CDR3 sequences. Sequenced material: naive CXCR3- CD8+ T cells from blood. Subset described: CD45RO-CCR7+CD27+CD95- naive CD8+ T cells lacking CXCR3 (TNR3-). Every receptor here comes from a human donor in good health. Some clones in this sample may be carry-over from other donors' samples.

The V and J genes are TRBV28 and TRBJ2-7. Germline CDR1 is MDHEN and CDR2 is SYDVKM. The CDR3 sequence is 11 residues long. The CDR3 reads CATHSSYEQYF.

This sequence joins TRBV6-4 and TRBJ2-1; TCRdb designates TRBD2, a call that cannot be tested without DNA. From germline, CDR1 is MRHNA and CDR2 SNTAGT. The CDR3 covers 14 residues. The CDR3 here is CASSDGGAGNEQFF.

The genes are TRBV6-2 or TRBV6-3 and TRBJ1-1. CDR3 size: 13 residues. CDR1 MNHEY and CDR2 SVGEGT come from the germline V gene. The CDR3 is CASWARRNTEAFF.

The CDR3 loop is CASSLGASGNYEQYF. The V and J genes are TRBV7-9 and TRBJ2-7; TCRdb's D gene call, TRBD2, goes unchecked for lack of DNA. Germline CDR1 SEHNR, CDR2 FQNEAQ (reference sequence). This CDR3 spans 15 amino acids.

V gene TRBV18 combines with J gene TRBJ2-2; the D gene TCRdb calls, TRBD1, cannot be checked with no DNA. The CDR3 contains 15 residues. Germline V gives CDR1 KGHSH, CDR2 LQKENI. CDR3 sequence: CASSPSTTGAGELFF.

This chain uses TRBV12-3 or TRBV12-4 with TRBJ2-1; TCRdb calls TRBD1, which cannot be checked without DNA. The CDR3 has 15 amino acids. The CDR3 sequence: CASSWGDRVLNEQFF.

The chain joins TRBV27 to TRBJ2-7; the D gene TCRdb calls, TRBD1, cannot be checked with no DNA. The CDR3 spans 15 residues. Germline CDR1 reads MNHEY; CDR2 reads SMNVEV (reference sequence). CDR3 residues: CASSANRDSSYEQYF.

The chain uses TRBV5-6 and TRBJ2-7. This CDR3 comprises 13 residues. Germline V gives CDR1 SGHDT, CDR2 YYEEEE. The CDR3 loop is CASSLDNSYEQYF.